Sequencing of this TCR beta chain was carried out in a study of blood T cell repertoires in COVID-19. Germline values: CDR1 KGHSH, CDR2 LQKENI. This CDR3 region has 16 residues. J gave up 4 bases and V 6 bases, and 11 bases lay outside the gene matches. The protocol was immunoSEQ multiplex PCR, while the TCRdb copy is restricted to in-frame clones and leaves out a portion. Among some 350,000 clones listed, 70% to 90% were seen once. The genes are TRBV18 and TRBJ2-3, with 9 positions matching TRBD1. This TCR came from a woman under 40 who had recovered from COVID-19. Sequenced input: PBMCs or T cells enriched from blood (not recorded which). The CDR3 sequence: CASSSDGDRAADTQYF. CDR3 DNA: TGTGCCAGCTCTTCCGACGGGGACAGGGCAGCAGATACGCAGTATTTT.